Sequencing of this T cell receptor beta chain was carried out in a study of technical replicates of blood from several donors. Germline-derived CDR1 and CDR2 are MNHNS and SASEGT. The V and J ends lost 0 bases and 6 bases respectively, with 21 bases between them. The CDR3 length is 17 residues. The protocol was immunoSEQ multiplex PCR, while the TCRdb copy is restricted to in-frame clones and leaves out a portion. The repertoire holds 75,000 to 100,000 clones, with about 95% as singletons. The sequence was collected from a human donor in good health. The rearrangement uses TRBV6-1 and TRBJ2-7; a possible D gene is TRBD1 (5 bases). Sequencing was carried out using T cells isolated from PBMCs. The CDR3 DNA reads TGTGCCAGCAGTGAAGCCGTTCTCGGTCTGGGGCTAGGCGAGCAGTACTTC. It is translated as CASSEAVLGLGLGEQYF.